Listed below are T cell receptor beta chains from one sample, sequenced in a study of blood T cell repertoires in COVID-19. Sequenced by immunoSEQ multiplex PCR; TCRdb stores in-frame clones only, minus some. This table has around 110,000 clones, 80% to 85% appearing once. Material: PBMCs or T cells enriched from blood (not recorded which). All receptors come from a woman aged 25 to 39 who had recovered from COVID-19. Both conserved end residues are part of each CDR3. D genes are given only for firm matches. Expanded clones are given a class, and other clones once, few, many or no size at all.

size | length | J | V | D | CDR3 | DNA
NA | 11 | TRBJ2-7 | TRBV30 | NA | CAWRASYEQYF | TGTGCCTGGAGGGCTAGTTACGAGCAGTACTTC
NA | 14 | TRBJ2-7 | TRBV6-2/TRBV6-3 | NA | CASSYTRVSYEQYF | TGTGCCAGCAGTTACACTCGCGTCTCCTACGAGCAGTACTTC
NA | 14 | TRBJ2-7 | TRBV5-4 | NA | CASSLPQPPYEQYF | TGTGCCAGCAGCTTGCCACAACCCCCCTACGAGCAGTACTTC
NA | 14 | TRBJ2-3 | TRBV24-1 | TRBD2 | CATRGLASTDTQYF | TGTGCCACCAGAGGACTAGCGAGTACAGATACGCAGTATTTT
once | 14 | TRBJ1-1 | TRBV9 | TRBD1 | CASSVGQGDTEAFF | TGTGCCAGCAGCGTAGGGCAGGGGGACACTGAAGCTTTCTTT
NA | 15 | TRBJ2-3 | TRBV7-3 | NA | CASSPAQGRIDTQYF | TGTGCCAGCAGCCCCGCACAGGGGAGGATAGATACGCAGTATTTT
NA | 14 | TRBJ1-1 | TRBV19 | NA | CASSSGTVNTEAFF | TGTGCCAGTAGTAGCGGGACTGTGAACACTGAAGCTTTCTTT
NA | 14 | TRBJ2-2 | TRBV7-2 | NA | CASSLEPSTGELFF | TGTGCCAGCAGCTTAGAACCCAGCACCGGGGAGCTGTTTTTT
once | 16 | TRBJ2-2 | TRBV2 | TRBD1 | CASSEGQVLNTGELFF | TGTGCCAGCAGTGAGGGACAGGTCTTAAACACCGGGGAGCTGTTTTTT
NA | 16 | TRBJ2-5 | TRBV5-1 | TRBD1 | CASSPMTGDRSETQYF | TGCGCCAGCAGCCCCATGACAGGGGATCGGTCGGAGACCCAGTACTTC
NA | 16 | TRBJ2-1 | TRBV5-1 | TRBD2 | CASSLGGSGSSNEQFF | TGCGCCAGCAGCTTGGGAGGTAGCGGGAGTTCAAATGAGCAGTTCTTC
few | 12 | TRBJ1-2 | TRBV2 | NA | CASSEGGYGYTF | TGTGCCAGCAGTGAAGGCGGTTATGGCTACACCTTC
NA | 14 | TRBJ2-3 | TRBV5-1 | TRBD2 | CASSFGTSSDTQYF | TGCGCCAGCAGCTTCGGGACTAGTTCGGATACGCAGTATTTT
NA | 17 | TRBJ1-3 | TRBV4-1 | NA | CASSQEGAGRTGNTIYF | TGCGCCAGCAGCCAAGAAGGTGCGGGGAGGACTGGAAACACCATATATTTT
NA | 16 | TRBJ2-1 | TRBV4-3 | TRBD2 | CASSQVTSGRRHEQFF | TGCGCCAGCAGCCAAGTAACTAGCGGGAGAAGGCATGAGCAGTTCTTC
NA | 17 | TRBJ2-3 | TRBV5-4 | NA | CASSVLGGGTSTDTQYF | TGTGCCAGCAGCGTCCTTGGGGGCGGAACTAGCACAGATACGCAGTATTTT
once | 17 | TRBJ2-5 | TRBV24-1 | TRBD2 | CATIKQSGRDYEETQYF | TGTGCCACCATAAAACAATCCGGACGGGACTATGAAGAGACCCAGTACTTC